These T cell receptor beta chains were read from a single sample in a study of blood T cell repertoires in COVID-19. Profiled with immunoSEQ multiplex PCR; TCRdb holds only in-frame clones, not every one. This table has around 200,000 clones, 65% to 90% appearing once. Input material: peripheral blood. These receptors came from a man in his forties or fifties with acute or convalescent COVID-19. CDR3s include the opening cysteine and the closing phenylalanine or tryptophan. The D gene is left open where the match is weak. Rows give clone size only sometimes, using once, few, many, or a class for an expanded clone.

J gene | V gene | D gene | CDR3 length | clone size | CDR3 DNA | CDR3 protein
TRBJ1-3 | TRBV7-8 | NA | 18 | once | TGTGCCAGCAGCTTACCGGACGAAACGACAGACTCTGGAAACACCATATATTTT | CASSLPDETTDSGNTIYF
TRBJ1-4 | TRBV18 | NA | 14 | NA | TGTGCCAGCTCCCCGGGGGGAACTAATGAAAAACTGTTTTTT | CASSPGGTNEKLFF
TRBJ1-4 | TRBV19 | NA | 14 | few | TGTGCCAGTAGTAAAACAGGGCCGAATGAAAAACTGTTTTTT | CASSKTGPNEKLFF
TRBJ1-5 | TRBV27 | TRBD1 | 14 | NA | TGTGCCAGCAGTATCTTCCAGGGGGATCAGCCCCAGCATTTT | CASSIFQGDQPQHF
TRBJ2-7 | TRBV3-1/TRBV3-2 | NA | 15 | once | TGTGCCAGCAGCCAAGGTCCAGGGAGGACCTACGAGCAGTACTTC | CASSQGPGRTYEQYF
TRBJ1-5 | TRBV6-5 | NA | 11 | NA | TGTGCCAGCGGGGGGGTTCAGCCCCAGCATTTT | CASGGVQPQHF
TRBJ2-1 | TRBV6-6 | TRBD1 | 16 | NA | TGTGCCAGCAGTCCCCTTGGGGACAGGGATTACAATGAGCAGTTCTTC | CASSPLGDRDYNEQFF
TRBJ2-7 | TRBV19 | TRBD1 | 17 | NA | TGTGCCAGTAGTAAGGTCAGGGGGCGATCGGACTCCTACGAGCAGTACTTC | CASSKVRGRSDSYEQYF
TRBJ1-1 | TRBV4-1 | NA | 15 | once | TGCGCCAGCAGCCAACCGGGACTTATGAACACTGAAGCTTTCTTT | CASSQPGLMNTEAFF
TRBJ2-1 | TRBV7-9 | TRBD2 | 16 | NA | TGTGCCAGCAGGCCTCCGGGGACTAGCGGGGGAGGTGAGCAGTTCTTC | CASRPPGTSGGGEQFF
TRBJ2-5 | TRBV5-8 | TRBD2 | 15 | NA | TGTGCCAGCAGCCCGGGACTAGCGGGCGGTGAGACCCAGTACTTC | CASSPGLAGGETQYF
TRBJ2-7 | TRBV5-1 | NA | 15 | NA | TGCGCCAGCAGCGCGTATGACAGGTCCTCCTACGAGCAGTACTTC | CASSAYDRSSYEQYF
TRBJ1-2 | TRBV5-5 | TRBD1 | 14 | NA | TGTGCCAGCAGCCCGGGACAGGGAGCTCCCCCCTACACCTTC | CASSPGQGAPPYTF
TRBJ1-1 | TRBV30 | NA | 13 | NA | TGTGCCTGGAGTGCGGGAAGAAGCACTGAAGCTTTCTTT | CAWSAGRSTEAFF
TRBJ2-6 | TRBV9 | TRBD1 | 17 | NA | TGTGCCAGCAGCCCAGGGACAGGTAACTCTGGGGCCAACGTCCTGACTTTC | CASSPGTGNSGANVLTF
TRBJ1-1 | TRBV9 | TRBD1 | 17 | once | TGTGCCAGCAGCGCCCGACCGACAGGGGGGAAGGACACTGAAGCTTTCTTT | CASSARPTGGKDTEAFF
TRBJ1-5 | TRBV6-6 | NA | 13 | NA | TGTGCCAGCACTCAGGGGCCCAATCAGCCCCAGCATTTT | CASTQGPNQPQHF
TRBJ1-2 | TRBV5-5 | NA | 17 | NA | TGTGCCAGCAGCTTGGAGTTGGCGACACGCCGGTCCTATGGCTACACCTTC | CASSLELATRRSYGYTF
TRBJ1-1 | TRBV6-6 | NA | 15 | few | TGTGCCAGCAGTTACTCGGCAGGCATGAACACTGAAGCTTTCTTT | CASSYSAGMNTEAFF
TRBJ2-1 | TRBV5-1 | NA | 16 | once | TGCGCCAGCAGCTTGGGGGTGCAGGCATCCTACAATGAGCAGTTCTTC | CASSLGVQASYNEQFF
TRBJ2-2 | TRBV11-3 | TRBD1 | 16 | NA | TGTGCCAGCAGCTCTAGACAGGGGAGTACCACCGGGGAGCTGTTTTTT | CASSSRQGSTTGELFF
TRBJ1-6 | TRBV7-9 | NA | 14 | NA | TGTGCCAGCAGCTTCTCCCAGGAAAGGTCACCCCTCCACTTT | CASSFSQERSPLHF
TRBJ2-7 | TRBV19 | TRBD1 | 14 | NA | TGTGCCAGTAGTCACAGGGGGTTCACCTACGAGCAGTACTTC | CASSHRGFTYEQYF
TRBJ2-2 | TRBV5-6 | TRBD1 | 18 | NA | TGTGCCAGCAGCTTGGCTCTTACCGGGACAGGCCCGACCGGGGAGCTGTTTTTT | CASSLALTGTGPTGELFF
TRBJ2-5 | TRBV5-6 | TRBD1 | 16 | NA | TGTGCCAGCAGCTTGGCCCATACAGGGGGCCGGGAGACCCAGTACTTC | CASSLAHTGGRETQYF
TRBJ2-5 | TRBV2 | TRBD2 | 15 | NA | TGTGCCAGCAGTGACCCGCTAGCGGGGCAAGAGACCCAGTACTTC | CASSDPLAGQETQYF
TRBJ1-6 | TRBV7-2 | TRBD1 | 16 | NA | TGTGCCAGCAGCTTAGGAGGACAGGGGGTCAATTCACCCCTCCACTTT | CASSLGGQGVNSPLHF
TRBJ1-3 | TRBV29-1 | TRBD1 | 13 | NA | TGCAGCGTTCTTGGGACAGGGAGGAACACCATATATTTT | CSVLGTGRNTIYF
TRBJ1-2 | TRBV5-1 | TRBD1 | 12 | NA | TGCGCCAGCAGCAAGACAGGGGACGGCTACACCTTC | CASSKTGDGYTF
TRBJ1-2 | TRBV7-8 | NA | 11 | NA | TGTGCCAGCAGCTTAGACGGTGGCTACACCTTC | CASSLDGGYTF
TRBJ1-5 | TRBV2 | NA | 15 | NA | TGTGCCAGCAGTGAAGCAAGGTCCGGGGGGCAGCCCCAGCATTTT | CASSEARSGGQPQHF
TRBJ1-6 | TRBV11-2 | TRBD1 | 19 | NA | TGTGCCAGCAGCTTAGATCGGGGACAGTCAACCTCCTATAATTCACCCCTCCACTTT | CASSLDRGQSTSYNSPLHF
TRBJ2-1 | TRBV5-1 | NA | 13 | NA | TGCGCCAGCCTCGGACAGCCTCGGGATGAGCAGTTCTTC | CASLGQPRDEQFF
TRBJ1-2 | TRBV7-8 | TRBD1 | 18 | few | TGTGCCAGCAGCTTAGTAACTGCAGGGGGCGCGAATCCCTATGGCTACACCTTC | CASSLVTAGGANPYGYTF
TRBJ2-4 | TRBV19 | NA | 15 | NA | TGTGCCAGTAGTATTGCGTCATCCCGGGGGAACATTCAGTACTTC | CASSIASSRGNIQYF
TRBJ1-6 | TRBV5-5 | TRBD1 | 14 | few | TGTGCCAGCAGCCCCGACAGGGCGAATTCACCCCTCCACTTT | CASSPDRANSPLHF
TRBJ1-2 | TRBV6-6 | TRBD1 | 15 | NA | TGTGCCAGCAGTTACTCCCCCACAGGGGCCAATGGCTACACCTTC | CASSYSPTGANGYTF
TRBJ1-2 | TRBV3-1/TRBV3-2 | NA | 15 | NA | TGTGCCAGCAGCCAAGGGAGGGGCACTAACTATGGCTACACCTTC | CASSQGRGTNYGYTF
TRBJ1-3 | TRBV5-4 | NA | 15 | once | TGTGCCAGCCGCATCGGGCCAGGGTCGGGAAACACCATATATTTT | CASRIGPGSGNTIYF
TRBJ2-2 | TRBV27 | TRBD1 | 16 | NA | TGTGCCAGCAGTGTTAGACAGGGGGCCTACACCGGGGAGCTGTTTTTT | CASSVRQGAYTGELFF
TRBJ1-1 | TRBV2 | NA | 15 | NA | TGTGCCAGCAGGGGCCAGATCCGACGGGGGACTGAAGCTTTCTTT | CASRGQIRRGTEAFF
TRBJ1-2 | TRBV30 | TRBD1 | 11 | NA | TGTGCGGAGGCAGGGGGTGGCGGCTACACCTTC | CAEAGGGGYTF
TRBJ1-1 | TRBV2 | NA | 13 | NA | TGTGCCAGCAGTGTCTGGGGGGACACTGAAGCTTTCTTT | CASSVWGDTEAFF
TRBJ2-2 | TRBV5-5 | TRBD2 | 19 | NA | TGTGCCAGCAGCCTACGAGGGCTAGCGGGGGAGAGGAACACCGGGGAGCTGTTTTTT | CASSLRGLAGERNTGELFF
TRBJ2-7 | TRBV6-6 | TRBD1 | 14 | NA | TGTGCCAGCAGTCACGGGGGACAGGGCTACGAGCAGTACTTC | CASSHGGQGYEQYF
TRBJ1-3 | TRBV18 | TRBD1 | 15 | NA | TGTGCCAGCTCGCCGGGACAGGGAAAGCGAAACACCATATATTTT | CASSPGQGKRNTIYF
TRBJ1-2 | TRBV6-6 | TRBD1 | 14 | NA | TGTGCCAGCAGCGCGGACAGGGGGAAAAGAAGCCACACCTTC | CASSADRGKRSHTF
TRBJ1-1 | TRBV11-2 | NA | 14 | NA | TGTGCCAGCGGCGGGGCTCCTATGCGCACTGAAGCTTTCTTT | CASGGAPMRTEAFF
TRBJ1-1 | TRBV4-1 | NA | 15 | NA | TGCGCCAGCAGCCAAGGATCCTCAGGGGACACTGAAGCTTTCTTT | CASSQGSSGDTEAFF
TRBJ2-5 | TRBV14 | NA | 13 | NA | TGTGCCAGCAGCATACTAGTGGGGGAGACCCAGTACTTC | CASSILVGETQYF
TRBJ1-1 | TRBV7-9 | NA | 11 | NA | TGTGCCCCGACAAAGAACACTGAAGCTTTCTTT | CAPTKNTEAFF
TRBJ1-6 | TRBV5-1 | NA | 15 | few | TGCGCCAGCAGCTTGAGGGGTTATTACAATTCACCCCTCCACTTT | CASSLRGYYNSPLHF
TRBJ2-2 | TRBV4-1 | NA | 14 | NA | TGCGCCAGCAGCCAAGTAGCAGAAACCGGGGAGCTGTTTTTT | CASSQVAETGELFF
TRBJ1-4 | TRBV27 | NA | 16 | NA | TGTGCCAGCAGTTTATTCTGGGGAATAGGGGATGAAAAACTGTTTTTT | CASSLFWGIGDEKLFF
TRBJ1-5 | TRBV30 | NA | 13 | NA | TGTGCCTGGAGTGTCGGTAGCAATCAGCCCCAGCATTTT | CAWSVGSNQPQHF